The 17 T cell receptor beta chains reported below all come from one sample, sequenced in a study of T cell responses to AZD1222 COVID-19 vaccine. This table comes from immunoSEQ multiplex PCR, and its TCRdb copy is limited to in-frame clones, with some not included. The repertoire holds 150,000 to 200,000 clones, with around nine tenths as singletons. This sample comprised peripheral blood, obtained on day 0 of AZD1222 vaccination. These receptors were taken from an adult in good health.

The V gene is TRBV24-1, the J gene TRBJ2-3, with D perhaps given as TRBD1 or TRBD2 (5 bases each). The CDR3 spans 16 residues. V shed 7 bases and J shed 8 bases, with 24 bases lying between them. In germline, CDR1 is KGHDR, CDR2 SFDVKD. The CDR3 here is CATSDGTFPGSRTQYF. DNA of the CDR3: TGTGCCACCAGCGACGGGACCTTTCCCGGATCGCGTACGCAGTATTTT.

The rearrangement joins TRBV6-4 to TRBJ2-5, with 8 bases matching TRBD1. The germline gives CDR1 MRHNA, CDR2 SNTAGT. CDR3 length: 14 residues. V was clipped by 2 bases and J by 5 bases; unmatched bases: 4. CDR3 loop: CASSDGRGQETQYF. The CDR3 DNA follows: TGTGCCAGCAGTGACGGCAGGGGGCAGGAGACCCAGTACTTC.

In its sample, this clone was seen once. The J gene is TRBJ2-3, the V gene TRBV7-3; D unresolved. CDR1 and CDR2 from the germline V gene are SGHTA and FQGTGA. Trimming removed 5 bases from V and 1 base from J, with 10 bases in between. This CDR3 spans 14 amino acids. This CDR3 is CASSLGDRTDTQYF. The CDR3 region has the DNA TGTGCCAGCAGCCTTGGGGATCGCACAGATACGCAGTATTTT.

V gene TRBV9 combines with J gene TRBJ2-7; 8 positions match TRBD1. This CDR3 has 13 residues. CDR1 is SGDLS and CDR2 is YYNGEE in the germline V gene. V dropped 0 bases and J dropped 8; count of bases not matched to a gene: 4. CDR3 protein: CASSVDQGAKQYF. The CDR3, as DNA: TGTGCCAGCAGCGTAGACCAGGGGGCCAAGCAGTACTTC.

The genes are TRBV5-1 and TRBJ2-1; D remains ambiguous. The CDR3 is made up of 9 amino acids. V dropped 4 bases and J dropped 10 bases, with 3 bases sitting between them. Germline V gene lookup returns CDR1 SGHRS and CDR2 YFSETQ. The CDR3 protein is CASSPEQFF. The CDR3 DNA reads TGCGCCAGCAGCCCCGAGCAGTTCTTC.

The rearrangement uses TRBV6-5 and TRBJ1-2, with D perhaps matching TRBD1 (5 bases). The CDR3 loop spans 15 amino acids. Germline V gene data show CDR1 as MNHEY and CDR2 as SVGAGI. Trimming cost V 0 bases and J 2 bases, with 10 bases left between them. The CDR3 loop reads CASSYSPGDNYGYTF. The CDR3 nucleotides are TGTGCCAGCAGTTACTCCCCGGGGGACAACTATGGCTACACCTTC.

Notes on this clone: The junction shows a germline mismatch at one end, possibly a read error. The CDR3 nucleotides read TGTGCCAGCATAAGCTCCGGGACAGGGCTCCTCTTC. This encodes CASISSGTGLLF. V is TRBV2 and J is TRBJ2-7, with 9 bases matching TRBD1. Germline V gene data show CDR1 as SNHLY and CDR2 as FYNNEI. CDR3 size: 12 residues. Full variable domain (outside the CDR3, taken from reference TRBV2 and TRBJ2-7): EPEVTQTPSHQVTQMGQEVILRCVPISNHLYFYWYRQILGQKVEFLVSFYNNEISEKSEIFDDQFSVERPDGSNFTLKIRSTKLEDSAMYFCASISSGTGLLFGPGTRLTVT.

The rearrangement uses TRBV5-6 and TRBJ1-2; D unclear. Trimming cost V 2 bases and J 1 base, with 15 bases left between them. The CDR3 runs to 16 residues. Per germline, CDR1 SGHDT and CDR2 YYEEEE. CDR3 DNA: TGTGCCAGCAGCTTTGATCCAGACCTTTTTAACTATGGCTACACCTTC. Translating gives CASSFDPDLFNYGYTF.

The CDR3 DNA reads as TGTGCCAGCAGTGAATGGGGGCCGAATAGCAATCAGCCCCAGCATTTT. It specifies CASSEWGPNSNQPQHF. This rearrangement joins TRBV6-1 to TRBJ1-5; TRBD1 might be the D (6 bases). Germline CDR1 reads MNHNS; CDR2 reads SASEGT. This CDR3 is 16 amino acids long. V lost 2 bases and J lost 0, with 11 bases in between.

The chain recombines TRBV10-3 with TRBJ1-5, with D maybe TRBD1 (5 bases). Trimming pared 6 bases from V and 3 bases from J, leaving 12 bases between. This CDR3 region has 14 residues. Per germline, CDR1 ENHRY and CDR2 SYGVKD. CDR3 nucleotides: TGTGCCATCAGCCCGGGACTGAACAATCAGCCCCAGCATTTT. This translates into CAISPGLNNQPQHF.

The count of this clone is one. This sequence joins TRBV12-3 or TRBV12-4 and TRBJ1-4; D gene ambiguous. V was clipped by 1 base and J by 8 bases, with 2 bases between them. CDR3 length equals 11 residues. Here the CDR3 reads CASSLGEKLFF. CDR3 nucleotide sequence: TGTGCCAGCAGTTTAGGCGAAAAACTGTTTTTT.

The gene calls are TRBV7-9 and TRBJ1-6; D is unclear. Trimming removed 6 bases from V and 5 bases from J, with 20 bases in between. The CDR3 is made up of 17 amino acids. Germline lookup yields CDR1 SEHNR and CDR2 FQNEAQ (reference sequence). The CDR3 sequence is CASSPLSAGPDNSPLHF. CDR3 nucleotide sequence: TGTGCCAGCAGTCCACTTAGTGCTGGGCCGGATAATTCACCCCTCCACTTT.

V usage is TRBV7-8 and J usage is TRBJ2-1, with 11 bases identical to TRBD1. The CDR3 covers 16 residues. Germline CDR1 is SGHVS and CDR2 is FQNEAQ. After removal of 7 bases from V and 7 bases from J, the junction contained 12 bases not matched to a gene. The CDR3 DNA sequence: TGTGCCAGCACTCATCCAGGGACAGGGGGATGGAATGAGCAGTTCTTC. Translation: CASTHPGTGGWNEQFF.

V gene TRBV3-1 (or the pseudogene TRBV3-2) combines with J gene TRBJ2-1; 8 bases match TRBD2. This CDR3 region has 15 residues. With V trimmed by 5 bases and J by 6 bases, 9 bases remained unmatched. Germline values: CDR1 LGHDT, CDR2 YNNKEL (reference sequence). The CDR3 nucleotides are TGTGCCAGCAGCTTCGGGGGGGCCATCGTCAATGAGCAGTTCTTC. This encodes CASSFGGAIVNEQFF.

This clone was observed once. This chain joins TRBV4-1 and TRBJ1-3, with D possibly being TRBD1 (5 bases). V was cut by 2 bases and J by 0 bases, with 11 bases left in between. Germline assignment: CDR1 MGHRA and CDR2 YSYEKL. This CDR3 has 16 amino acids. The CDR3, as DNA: TGCGCCAGCAGCCAACCAACAGGTCCCTCTGGAAACACCATATATTTT. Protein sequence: CASSQPTGPSGNTIYF.

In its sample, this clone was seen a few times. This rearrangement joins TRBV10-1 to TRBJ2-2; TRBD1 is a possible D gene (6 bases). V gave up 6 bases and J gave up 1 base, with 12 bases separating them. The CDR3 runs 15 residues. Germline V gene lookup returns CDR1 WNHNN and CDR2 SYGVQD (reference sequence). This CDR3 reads CASRFRGRNTGELFF. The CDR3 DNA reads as TGCGCCAGCAGGTTCAGGGGTCGGAACACCGGGGAGCTGTTTTTT.

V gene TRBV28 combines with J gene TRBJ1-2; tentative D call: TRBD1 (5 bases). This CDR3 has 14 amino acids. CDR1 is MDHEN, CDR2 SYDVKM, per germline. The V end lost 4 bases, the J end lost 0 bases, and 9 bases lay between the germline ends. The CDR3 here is CASSSRDANYGYTF. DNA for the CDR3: TGTGCCAGCAGTTCCCGGGACGCTAACTATGGCTACACCTTC.